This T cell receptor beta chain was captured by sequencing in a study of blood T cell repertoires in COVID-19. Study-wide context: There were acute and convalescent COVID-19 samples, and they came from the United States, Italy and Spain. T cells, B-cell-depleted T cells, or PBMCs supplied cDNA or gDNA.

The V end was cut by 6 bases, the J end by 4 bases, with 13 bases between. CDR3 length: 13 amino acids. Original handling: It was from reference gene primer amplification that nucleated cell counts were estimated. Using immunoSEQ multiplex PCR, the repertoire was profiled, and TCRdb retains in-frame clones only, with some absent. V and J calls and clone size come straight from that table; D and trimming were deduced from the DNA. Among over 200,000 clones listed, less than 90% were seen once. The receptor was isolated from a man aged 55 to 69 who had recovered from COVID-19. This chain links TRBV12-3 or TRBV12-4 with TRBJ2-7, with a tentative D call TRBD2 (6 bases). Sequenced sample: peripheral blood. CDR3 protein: CASRASVGYEQYF. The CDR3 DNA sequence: TGTGCCAGCAGGGCTAGCGTAGGGTACGAGCAGTACTTC.